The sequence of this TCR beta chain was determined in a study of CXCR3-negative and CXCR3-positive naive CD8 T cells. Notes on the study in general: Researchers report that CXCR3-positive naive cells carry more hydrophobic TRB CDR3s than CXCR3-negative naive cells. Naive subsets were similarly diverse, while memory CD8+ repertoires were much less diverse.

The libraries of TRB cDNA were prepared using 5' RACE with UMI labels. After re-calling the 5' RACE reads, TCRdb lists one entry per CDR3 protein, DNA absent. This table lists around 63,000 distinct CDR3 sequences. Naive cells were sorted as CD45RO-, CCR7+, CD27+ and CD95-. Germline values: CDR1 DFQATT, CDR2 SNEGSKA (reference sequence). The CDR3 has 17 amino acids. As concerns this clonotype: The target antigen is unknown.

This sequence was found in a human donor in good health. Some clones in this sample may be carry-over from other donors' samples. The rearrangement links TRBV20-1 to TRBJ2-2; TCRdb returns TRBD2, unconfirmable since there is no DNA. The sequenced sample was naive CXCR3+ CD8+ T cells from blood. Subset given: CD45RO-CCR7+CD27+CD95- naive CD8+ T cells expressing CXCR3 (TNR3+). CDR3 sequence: CSADPGLAGWNTGELFF.